The clone carrying this T cell receptor (beta chain) has more than one count but fewer than ten. What it recognizes is unknown. As every portion of the isolated RNA was reverse transcribed, the sequencing read expressed TCRB transcripts. TCRdb's copy holds only in-frame clones and misses some; the assay was immunoSEQ multiplex PCR. The data hold around 140,000 clones, with approximately 10% observed a single time. The source of the sample is a study of beta chain features in type 1 diabetes. Study-wide context: Comparable age, gender and cell yields were observed in patients relative to healthy donors.

The CDR3 covers 14 residues. The V gene end was trimmed by 5 bases and the J gene end by 6 bases; junction bases not matched to a gene: 6. Per germline, CDR1 SNHLY and CDR2 FYNNEI. Study-wide findings and caveats: No resolution was reached here on whether HLA type influences TCRB rearrangement. TCRB CDR3s were moderately but significantly shorter in Type 1 diabetes patients in all four CD4+ subsets.

Averaging approximately 110 mL, one heparinised blood draw came from each individual donor. Each of the sorted populations had a purity greater than 95%. Material for sequencing was central memory CD4+ T cells from blood. The TCR sequence derives from a man younger than 40 with type 1 diabetes. The chain is built from TRBV2 and TRBJ2-2; 7 nucleotides agree with TRBD1. The CDR3 sequence is CASSPQGPPGELFF. DNA of the CDR3: TGTGCCAGCAGTCCACAGGGGCCACCCGGGGAGCTGTTTTTT.